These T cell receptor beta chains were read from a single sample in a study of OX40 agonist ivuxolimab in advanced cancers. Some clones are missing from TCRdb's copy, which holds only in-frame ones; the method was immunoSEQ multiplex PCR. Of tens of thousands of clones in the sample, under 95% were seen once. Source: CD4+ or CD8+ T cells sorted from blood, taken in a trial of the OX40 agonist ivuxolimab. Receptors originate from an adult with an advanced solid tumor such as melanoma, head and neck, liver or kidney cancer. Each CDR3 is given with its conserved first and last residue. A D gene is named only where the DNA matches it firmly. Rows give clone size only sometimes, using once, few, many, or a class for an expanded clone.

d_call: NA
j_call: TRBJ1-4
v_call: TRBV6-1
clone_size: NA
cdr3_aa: CASSGGGSNEKLFF
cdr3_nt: TGTGCCAGCAGTGGAGGGGGATCTAATGAAAAACTGTTTTTT

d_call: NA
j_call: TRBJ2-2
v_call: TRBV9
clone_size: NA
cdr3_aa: CASSVSGAGTGELFF
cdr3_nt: TGTGCCAGCAGCGTTTCGGGGGCGGGCACCGGGGAGCTGTTTTTT

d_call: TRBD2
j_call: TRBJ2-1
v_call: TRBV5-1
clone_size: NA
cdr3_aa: CASSVLAGESHEQFF
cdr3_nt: TGCGCCAGCAGCGTACTAGCGGGAGAGTCACATGAGCAGTTCTTC

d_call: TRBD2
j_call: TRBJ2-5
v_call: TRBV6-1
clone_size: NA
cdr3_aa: CASGTSGDGETQYF
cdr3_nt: TGTGCCAGCGGGACTAGCGGGGATGGGGAGACCCAGTACTTC

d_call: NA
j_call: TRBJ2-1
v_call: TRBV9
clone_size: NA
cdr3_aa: CASSSPGLLNNEQFF
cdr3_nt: TGTGCCAGCAGCTCACCGGGACTCCTGAACAATGAGCAGTTCTTC

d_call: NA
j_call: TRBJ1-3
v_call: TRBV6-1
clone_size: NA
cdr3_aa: CASREDKGWDTIYF
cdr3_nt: TGTGCCAGCAGGGAGGACAAAGGTTGGGACACCATATATTTT

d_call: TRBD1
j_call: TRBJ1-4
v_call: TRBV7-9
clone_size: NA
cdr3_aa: CASSLGQGDEKLFF
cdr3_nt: TGTGCCAGCAGCCTCGGACAGGGGGATGAAAAACTGTTTTTT

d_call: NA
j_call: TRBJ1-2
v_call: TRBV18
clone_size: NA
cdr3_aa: CASSSSQGVLYGYTF
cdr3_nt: TGTGCCAGCTCATCTTCACAGGGTGTCCTCTATGGCTACACCTTC

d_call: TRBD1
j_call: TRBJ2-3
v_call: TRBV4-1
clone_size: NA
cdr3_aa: CASSQDPLSGQGADTQYF
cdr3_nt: TGCGCCAGCAGCCAAGATCCCCTTTCTGGACAGGGGGCAGATACGCAGTATTTT

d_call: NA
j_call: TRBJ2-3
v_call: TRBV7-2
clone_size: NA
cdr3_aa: CASSPYTDTQYF
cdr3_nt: TGTGCCAGCAGCCCGTACACAGATACGCAGTATTTT

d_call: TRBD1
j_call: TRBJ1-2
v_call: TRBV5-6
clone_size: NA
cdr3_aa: CASVVGGAYGYTF
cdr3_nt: TGTGCCAGCGTTGTAGGGGGCGCCTATGGCTACACCTTC

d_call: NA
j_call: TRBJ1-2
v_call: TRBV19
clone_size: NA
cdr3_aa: CASSPQGYAYGYTF
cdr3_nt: TGTGCCAGTAGTCCACAGGGATATGCCTATGGCTACACCTTC

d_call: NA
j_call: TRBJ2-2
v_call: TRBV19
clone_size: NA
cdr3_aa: CASTAQGGGGELFF
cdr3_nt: TGTGCCAGTACGGCGCAGGGAGGAGGGGGGGAGCTGTTTTTT

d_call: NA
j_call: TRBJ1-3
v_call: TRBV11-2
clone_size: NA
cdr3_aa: CASSLARLSGSGNTIYF
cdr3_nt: TGTGCCAGCAGCTTAGCTCGTCTTTCCGGCTCTGGAAACACCATATATTTT

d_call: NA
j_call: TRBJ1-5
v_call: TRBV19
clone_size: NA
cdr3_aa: CASSPEDSRFNQPQHF
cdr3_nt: TGTGCCAGTAGCCCGGAGGACAGTCGCTTCAATCAGCCCCAGCATTTT

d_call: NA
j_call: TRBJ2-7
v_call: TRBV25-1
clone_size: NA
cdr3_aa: CASSEYAGQGSHEQYF
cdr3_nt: TGTGCCAGCAGTGAATATGCGGGGCAGGGGTCCCACGAGCAGTACTTC

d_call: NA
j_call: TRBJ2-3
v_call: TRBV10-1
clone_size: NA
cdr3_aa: CASSESQGADTQYF
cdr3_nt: TGCGCCAGCAGTGAGAGTCAGGGTGCAGATACGCAGTATTTT

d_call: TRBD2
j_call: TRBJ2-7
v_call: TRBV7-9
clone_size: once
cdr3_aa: CASSHTPGLAEGMTYEQYF
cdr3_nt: TGTGCCAGCAGCCATACCCCGGGACTAGCGGAGGGGATGACCTACGAGCAGTACTTC

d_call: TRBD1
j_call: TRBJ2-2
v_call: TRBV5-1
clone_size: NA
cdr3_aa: CASSPGQLSTGELFF
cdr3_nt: TGCGCCAGCAGCCCGGGACAGCTTTCGACCGGGGAGCTGTTTTTT

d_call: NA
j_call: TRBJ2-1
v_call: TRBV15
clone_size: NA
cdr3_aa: CATSRVNRVYNEQFF
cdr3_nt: TGTGCCACCAGCAGAGTAAACAGGGTGTACAATGAGCAGTTCTTC

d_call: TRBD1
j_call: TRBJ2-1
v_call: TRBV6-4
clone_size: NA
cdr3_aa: CASSRTGGRGNEQFF
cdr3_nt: TGTGCCAGCAGCCGGACAGGGGGCCGGGGCAATGAGCAGTTCTTC

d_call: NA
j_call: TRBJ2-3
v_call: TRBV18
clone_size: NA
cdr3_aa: CASSWINEPSTDTQYF
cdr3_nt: TGTGCCAGCTCGTGGATTAACGAACCTAGCACAGATACGCAGTATTTT

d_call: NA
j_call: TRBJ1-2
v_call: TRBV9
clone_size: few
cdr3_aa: CASSVGAGNYGYTF
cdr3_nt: TGTGCCAGCAGCGTAGGGGCAGGGAACTATGGCTACACCTTC

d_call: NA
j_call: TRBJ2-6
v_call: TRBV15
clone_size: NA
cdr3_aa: CATSREVSRPSGANVLTF
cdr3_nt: TGTGCCACCAGCAGGGAGGTGTCCAGACCCTCTGGGGCCAACGTCCTGACTTTC

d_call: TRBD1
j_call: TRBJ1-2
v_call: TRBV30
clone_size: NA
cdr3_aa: CAWGQGDGYTF
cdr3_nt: TGTGCCTGGGGACAGGGAGATGGCTACACCTTC

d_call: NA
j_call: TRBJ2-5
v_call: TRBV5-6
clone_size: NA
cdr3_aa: CASSLARGQETQYF
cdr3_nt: TGTGCCAGCAGCTTGGCCAGGGGCCAAGAGACCCAGTACTTC

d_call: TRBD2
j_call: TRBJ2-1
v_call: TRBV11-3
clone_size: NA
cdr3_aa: CASSEPGLESDEQFF
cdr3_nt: TGTGCCAGCAGTGAACCGGGACTAGAGTCCGATGAGCAGTTCTTC

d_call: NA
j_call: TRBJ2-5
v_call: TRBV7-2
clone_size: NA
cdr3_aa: CASSLTRGLETQYF
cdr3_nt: TGTGCCAGCAGCTTAACCAGGGGATTAGAGACCCAGTACTTC

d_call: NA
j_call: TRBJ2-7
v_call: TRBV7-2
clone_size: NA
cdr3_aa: CASSHQLATADEQYF
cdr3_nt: TGTGCCAGCAGCCACCAACTCGCGACCGCCGACGAGCAGTACTTC

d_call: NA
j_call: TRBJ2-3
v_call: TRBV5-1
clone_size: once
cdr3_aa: CASSLGLIQGGADTQYF
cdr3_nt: TGCGCCAGCAGCTTGGGCCTTATACAGGGAGGGGCAGATACGCAGTATTTT

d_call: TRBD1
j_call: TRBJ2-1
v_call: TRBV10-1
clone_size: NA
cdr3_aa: CASSGTLGQAGNEQFF
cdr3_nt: TGCGCCAGCAGTGGAACCTTGGGACAGGCAGGCAATGAGCAGTTCTTC

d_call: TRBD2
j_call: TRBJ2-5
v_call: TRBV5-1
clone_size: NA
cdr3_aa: CASSLSVLAGYGETQYF
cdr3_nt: TGCGCCAGCAGCTTGAGCGTGCTAGCGGGATACGGCGAGACCCAGTACTTC

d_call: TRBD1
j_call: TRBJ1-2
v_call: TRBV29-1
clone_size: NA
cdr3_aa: CSVLGTVSNYGYTF
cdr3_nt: TGCAGCGTCCTAGGGACAGTCTCTAACTATGGCTACACCTTC

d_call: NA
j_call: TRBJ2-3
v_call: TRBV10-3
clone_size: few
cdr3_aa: CAIVAVDTQYF
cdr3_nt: TGTGCCATCGTCGCGGTTGATACGCAGTATTTT

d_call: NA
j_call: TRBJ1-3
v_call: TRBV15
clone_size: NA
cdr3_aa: CATSRGTISGNTIYF
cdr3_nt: TGTGCCACCAGCCGCGGGACAATCTCTGGAAACACCATATATTTT

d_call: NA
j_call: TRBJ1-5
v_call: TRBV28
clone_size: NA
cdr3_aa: CASSLGLPRGPQHF
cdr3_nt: TGTGCCAGCAGTTTGGGTCTGCCTCGGGGTCCCCAGCATTTT

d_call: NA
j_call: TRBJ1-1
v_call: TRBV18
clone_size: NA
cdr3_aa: CASSPADGGTEAFF
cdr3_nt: TGTGCCAGCTCACCAGCGGACGGCGGCACTGAAGCTTTCTTT

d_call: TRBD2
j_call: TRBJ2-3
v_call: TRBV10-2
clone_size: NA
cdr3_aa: CASRTAGASTDTQYF
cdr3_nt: TGCGCCAGCAGGACAGCGGGGGCTAGCACAGATACGCAGTATTTT

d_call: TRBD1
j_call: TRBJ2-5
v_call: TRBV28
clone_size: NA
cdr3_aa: CASSATTGSRRETQYF
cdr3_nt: TGTGCCAGCAGTGCCACGACAGGGTCTCGGCGTGAGACCCAGTACTTC

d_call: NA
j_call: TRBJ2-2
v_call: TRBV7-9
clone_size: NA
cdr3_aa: CASSLEVVPGAPNTGELFF
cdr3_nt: TGTGCCAGCAGCTTAGAGGTTGTCCCGGGGGCTCCGAACACCGGGGAGCTGTTTTTT

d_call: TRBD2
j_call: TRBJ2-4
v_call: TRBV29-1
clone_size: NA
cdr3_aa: CSVETKSGGIQYF
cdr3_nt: TGCAGCGTTGAAACGAAGTCCGGGGGGATTCAGTACTTC

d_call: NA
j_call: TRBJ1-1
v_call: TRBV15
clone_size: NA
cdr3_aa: CATSRDTFGAGHAFF
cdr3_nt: TGTGCCACCAGCAGAGATACGTTTGGGGCAGGGCATGCTTTCTTT

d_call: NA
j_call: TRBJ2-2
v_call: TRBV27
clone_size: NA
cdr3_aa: CASSLRDAPPTGELFF
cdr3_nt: TGTGCCAGCAGTTTAAGAGACGCACCTCCCACCGGGGAGCTGTTTTTT

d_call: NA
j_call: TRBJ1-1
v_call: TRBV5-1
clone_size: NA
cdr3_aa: CASSMDSSHLEAFF
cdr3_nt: TGCGCCAGCAGCATGGACAGTTCCCACCTTGAAGCTTTCTTT

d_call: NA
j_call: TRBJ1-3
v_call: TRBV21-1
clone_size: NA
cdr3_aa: CASSRIDRVPGNTIYF
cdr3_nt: TGTGCCAGCAGCAGGATAGACAGGGTCCCTGGAAACACCATATATTTT

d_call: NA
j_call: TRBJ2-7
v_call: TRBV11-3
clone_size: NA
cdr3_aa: CASSLGGREEDEQYF
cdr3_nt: TGTGCCAGCAGCTTAGGAGGTAGGGAAGAGGACGAGCAGTACTTC

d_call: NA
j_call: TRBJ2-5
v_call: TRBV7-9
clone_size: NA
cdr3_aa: CASSLGGGARETQYF
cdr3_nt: TGTGCCAGCAGCTTAGGTGGGGGCGCGAGGGAGACCCAGTACTTC

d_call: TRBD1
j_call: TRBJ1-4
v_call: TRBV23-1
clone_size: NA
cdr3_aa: CASSRDRDNEKLFF
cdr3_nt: TGCGCCAGCAGCCGGGACAGGGATAATGAAAAACTGTTTTTT

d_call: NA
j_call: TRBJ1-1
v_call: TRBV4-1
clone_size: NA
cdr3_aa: CASSQDSGPPTEAFF
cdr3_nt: TGCGCCAGCAGCCAAGATTCAGGGCCCCCTACTGAAGCTTTCTTT

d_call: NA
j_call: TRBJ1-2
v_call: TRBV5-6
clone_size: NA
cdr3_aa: CASSRAGASHYGYTF
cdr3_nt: TGTGCCAGCAGCAGGGCGGGGGCTTCCCACTATGGCTACACCTTC

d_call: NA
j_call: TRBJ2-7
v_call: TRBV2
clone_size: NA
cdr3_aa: CASRETSYEQYF
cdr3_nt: TGTGCCAGCAGGGAAACTAGCTACGAGCAGTACTTC

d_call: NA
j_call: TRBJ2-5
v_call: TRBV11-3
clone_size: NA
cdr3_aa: CASSLDNSGGGRAQYF
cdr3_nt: TGTGCCAGCAGCTTAGATAATAGCGGAGGGGGAAGGGCCCAGTACTTC

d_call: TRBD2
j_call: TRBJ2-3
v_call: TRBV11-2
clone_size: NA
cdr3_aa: CASSPWASGGATDTQYF
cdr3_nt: TGTGCCAGCAGCCCTTGGGCTAGCGGGGGGGCAACAGATACGCAGTATTTT

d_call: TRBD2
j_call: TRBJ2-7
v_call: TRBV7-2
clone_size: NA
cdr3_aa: CASSPTSGETYEQYF
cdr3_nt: TGTGCCAGCAGCCCGACTAGCGGGGAAACCTACGAGCAGTACTTC

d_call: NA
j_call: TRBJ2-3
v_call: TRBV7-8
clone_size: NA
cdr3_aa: CASSLRRLSGTDTQYF
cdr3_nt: TGTGCCAGCAGCTTAAGGAGGCTGTCTGGCACAGATACGCAGTATTTT

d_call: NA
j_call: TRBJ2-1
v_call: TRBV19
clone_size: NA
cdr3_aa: CASSLKQSSYNEQFF
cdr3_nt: TGTGCCAGTAGTCTCAAACAGAGCTCCTACAATGAGCAGTTCTTC